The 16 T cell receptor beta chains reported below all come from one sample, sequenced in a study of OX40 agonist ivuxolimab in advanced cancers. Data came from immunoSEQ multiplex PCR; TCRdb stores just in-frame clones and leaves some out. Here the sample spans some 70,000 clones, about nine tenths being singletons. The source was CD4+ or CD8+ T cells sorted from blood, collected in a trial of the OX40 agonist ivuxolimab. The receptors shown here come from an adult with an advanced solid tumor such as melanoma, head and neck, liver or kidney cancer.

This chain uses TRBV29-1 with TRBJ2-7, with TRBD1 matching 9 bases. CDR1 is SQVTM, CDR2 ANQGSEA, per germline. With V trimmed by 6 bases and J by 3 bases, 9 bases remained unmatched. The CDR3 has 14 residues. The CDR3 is CSVRRTGEFYEQYF. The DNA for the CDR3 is TGCAGCGTCCGACGGACAGGGGAGTTCTACGAGCAGTACTTC.

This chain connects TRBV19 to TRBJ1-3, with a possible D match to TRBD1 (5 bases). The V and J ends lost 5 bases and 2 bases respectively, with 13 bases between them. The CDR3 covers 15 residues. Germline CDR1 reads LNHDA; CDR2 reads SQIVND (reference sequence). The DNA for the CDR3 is TGTGCCAGTAGTCCCCCCGGGACGGCTGGAAACACCATATATTTT. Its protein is CASSPPGTAGNTIYF.

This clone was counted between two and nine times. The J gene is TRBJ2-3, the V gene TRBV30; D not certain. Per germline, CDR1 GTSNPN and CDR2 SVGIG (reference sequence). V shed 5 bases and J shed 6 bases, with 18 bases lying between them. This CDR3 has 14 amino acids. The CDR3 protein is CAWVSPHRSDTQYF. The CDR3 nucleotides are TGTGCCTGGGTAAGCCCTCATAGGTCGGATACGCAGTATTTT.

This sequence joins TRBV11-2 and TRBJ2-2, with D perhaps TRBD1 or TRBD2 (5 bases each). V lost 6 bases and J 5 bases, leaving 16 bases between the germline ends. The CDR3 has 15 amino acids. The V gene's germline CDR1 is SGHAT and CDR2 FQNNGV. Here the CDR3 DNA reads TGTGCCAGCAGGTCCGGGACCCTCACTACCGGGGAGCTGTTTTTT. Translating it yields CASRSGTLTTGELFF.

CDR3 nucleotide sequence: TGTGCCAGCAGCCAAGAAAATACGCAGTATTTT. Translating it yields CASSQENTQYF. V gene TRBV4-2 combines with J gene TRBJ2-3, with D hard to call. Germline lookup yields CDR1 LGHNA and CDR2 YNFKEQ. CDR3 length: 11 residues. V was clipped by 0 bases and J by 7 bases, with 2 bases between them.

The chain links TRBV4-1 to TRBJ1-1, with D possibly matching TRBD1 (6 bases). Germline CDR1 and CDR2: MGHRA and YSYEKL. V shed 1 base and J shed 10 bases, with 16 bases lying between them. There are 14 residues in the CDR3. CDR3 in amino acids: CASSQAGGSETAFF. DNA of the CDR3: TGCGCCAGCAGCCAAGCTGGGGGCAGCGAGACAGCTTTCTTT.

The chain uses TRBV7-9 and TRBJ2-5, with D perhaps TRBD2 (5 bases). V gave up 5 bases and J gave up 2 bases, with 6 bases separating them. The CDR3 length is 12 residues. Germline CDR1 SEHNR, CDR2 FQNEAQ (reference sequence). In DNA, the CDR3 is TGTGCCAGCAGCGAGGGACAAGAGACCCAGTACTTC. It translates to CASSEGQETQYF.

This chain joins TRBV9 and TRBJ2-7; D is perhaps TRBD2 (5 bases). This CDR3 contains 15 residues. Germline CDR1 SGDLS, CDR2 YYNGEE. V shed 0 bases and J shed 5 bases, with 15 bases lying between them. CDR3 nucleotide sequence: TGTGCCAGCAGCGTAGCTGGGGAGACGGCCAACGAGCAGTACTTC. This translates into CASSVAGETANEQYF. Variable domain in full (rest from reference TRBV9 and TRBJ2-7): DSGVTQTPKHLITATGQRVTLRCSPRSGDLSVYWYQQSLDQGLQFLIQYYNGEERAKGNILERFSAQQFPDLHSELNLSSLELGDSALYFCASSVAGETANEQYFGPGTRLTVT.

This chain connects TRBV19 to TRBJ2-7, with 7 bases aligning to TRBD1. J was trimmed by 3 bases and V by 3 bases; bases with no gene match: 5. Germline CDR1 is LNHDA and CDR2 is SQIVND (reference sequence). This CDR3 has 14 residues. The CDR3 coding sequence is TGTGCCAGTAGTATTCGGGCAGGGGGCTACGAGCAGTACTTC. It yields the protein CASSIRAGGYEQYF.

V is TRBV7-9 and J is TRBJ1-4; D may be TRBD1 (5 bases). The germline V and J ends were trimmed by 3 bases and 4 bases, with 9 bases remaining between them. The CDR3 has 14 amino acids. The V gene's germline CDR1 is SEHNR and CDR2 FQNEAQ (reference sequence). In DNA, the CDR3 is TGTGCCAGCAGCTTCCCAGGGCGTAATGAAAAACTGTTTTTT. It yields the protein CASSFPGRNEKLFF.

CDR3 protein: CASSELPTENNSPLHF. The DNA of the CDR3 is TGTGCCAGCAGTGAACTGCCGACGGAGAATAATTCACCCCTCCACTTT. The rearrangement joins TRBV2 to TRBJ1-6; D uncertain. The CDR3 is made up of 16 amino acids. CDR1 SNHLY and CDR2 FYNNEI come from the germline V gene. V was trimmed by 2 bases and J by 5 bases, leaving 13 bases between them.

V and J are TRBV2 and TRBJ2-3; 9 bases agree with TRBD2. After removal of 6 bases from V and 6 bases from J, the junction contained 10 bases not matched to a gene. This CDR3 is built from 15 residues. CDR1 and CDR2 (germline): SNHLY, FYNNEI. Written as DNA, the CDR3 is TGTGCCAGCAGACCTAGCGGGACTCTATTCGATACGCAGTATTTT. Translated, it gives CASRPSGTLFDTQYF.

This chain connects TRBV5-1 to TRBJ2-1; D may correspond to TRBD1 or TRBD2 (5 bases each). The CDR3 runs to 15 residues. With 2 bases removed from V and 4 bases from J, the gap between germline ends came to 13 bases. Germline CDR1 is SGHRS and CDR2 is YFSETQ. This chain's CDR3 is CASSFGGSGYNEQFF. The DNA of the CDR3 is TGCGCCAGCAGCTTTGGGGGTAGTGGGTACAATGAGCAGTTCTTC.

As DNA, the CDR3 is TGTGCCAGCAGTTTCGGGACAGGGGCGAACCTCTACGAGCAGTACTTC. Translation: CASSFGTGANLYEQYF. The V and J genes are TRBV28 and TRBJ2-5; TRBD1 matches 10 bases. With the DNA end fitting TRBJ2-7 better, the J assignment may be wrong. The CDR3 has 16 amino acids. Germline assignment: CDR1 MDHEN and CDR2 SYDVKM.

CDR3 nucleotide sequence: TGCGCCAGCAGCTTGACCCAGGGGAGAAGCGAAAAACTGTTTTTT. It is translated as CASSLTQGRSEKLFF. The chain is built from TRBV5-1 and TRBJ1-4; a possible D gene is TRBD1 (6 bases). V was pared by 1 base and J by 8 bases, with 15 bases between. The germline V gene encodes CDR1 SGHRS and CDR2 YFSETQ. The CDR3 has 15 amino acids. The whole variable domain, remainder taken from reference TRBV5-1 and TRBJ1-4, is KAGVTQTPRYLIKTRGQQVTLSCSPISGHRSVSWYQQTPGQGLQFLFEYFSETQRNKGNFPGRFSGRQFSNSRSEMNVSTLELGDSALYLCASSLTQGRSEKLFFGSGTQLSVL.

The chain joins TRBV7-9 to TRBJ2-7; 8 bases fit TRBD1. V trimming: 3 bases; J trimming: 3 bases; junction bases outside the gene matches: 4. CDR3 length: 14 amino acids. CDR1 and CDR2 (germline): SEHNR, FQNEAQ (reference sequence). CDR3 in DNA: TGTGCCAGCAGCTTTTCCGGACAGGGCTACGAGCAGTACTTC. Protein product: CASSFSGQGYEQYF.